This TCR beta chain was captured in a study of blood T cells in healthy people across ages. Germline V gene sequence: CDR1 LNHDA, CDR2 SQIVND (reference sequence). The CDR3 totals 13 residues. Trimming stripped 6 bases from V and 8 bases from J, with 14 bases between. Whole-study findings and limits: Lack of knowledge of donor CMV status possibly confounded expanded clonotype changes. It was held that the diversity estimates obtained from one million T cells were underestimates.

The use of a sample-barcoded 5' primer and a J-beta primer mix characterized a second PCR of about 7 to 12 cycles. TCRdb re-derived calls from the 5' RACE reads in MiXCR, one entry per CDR3 protein. The repertoire holds about 1.8 million distinct CDR3 sequences, with 49% as singletons. In the case of this clonotype: Its antigen is undetermined.

The chain carries TRBV19 and TRBJ2-1, with D maybe TRBD2 (5 bases). The sequencing sample was made of blood. The origin of this receptor is a woman aged 40 to 50 in good health. The CDR3 bases are TGTGCCAGTAGCTCGGACTTCTCCGATGAGCAGTTCTTC. Its protein is CASSSDFSDEQFF. Drawing the rest from reference TRBV19 and TRBJ2-1, the complete variable domain is DGGITQSPKYLFRKEGQNVTLSCEQNLNHDAMYWYRQDPGQGLRLIYYSQIVNDFQKGDIAEGYSVSREKKESFPLTVTSAQKNPTAFYLCASSSDFSDEQFFGPGTRLTVL.